This is a list of T cell receptor beta chains from one sample in a study of T cell responses to AZD1222 COVID-19 vaccine. Assay: immunoSEQ multiplex PCR; the TCRdb copy retains only in-frame clones and omits some. The sample yields around 130,000 clones, 86% seen once. The material sequenced was peripheral blood, taken on day 0 of AZD1222 vaccination. The receptors were gathered from an adult in good health. Each CDR3 is given with its conserved first and last residue. A D gene is named only where the DNA matches it firmly. Size is stated for part of the rows, as once, few or many counts, or as a class when the clone is expanded.

D gene | CDR3 length | J gene | V gene | clone size | CDR3 protein | CDR3 DNA
NA | 13 | TRBJ2-7 | TRBV7-3 | NA | CASSPSTGPEQYF | TGTGCCAGCAGCCCTTCTACAGGGCCCGAGCAGTACTTC
NA | 15 | TRBJ1-1 | TRBV7-3 | NA | CASSLLGGMNTEAFF | TGTGCCAGCAGCTTATTGGGGGGCATGAACACTGAAGCTTTCTTT
NA | 19 | TRBJ1-5 | TRBV7-9 | NA | CASSLDTGFMGVGNQPQHF | TGTGCCAGCAGCCTTGATACAGGGTTTATGGGAGTAGGCAATCAGCCCCAGCATTTT
NA | 15 | TRBJ1-4 | TRBV21-1 | NA | CASSKTVATNEKLFF | TGTGCCAGCAGCAAGACAGTTGCAACTAATGAAAAACTGTTTTTT
NA | 15 | TRBJ1-1 | TRBV18 | NA | CASSPPGAGGTEAFF | TGTGCCAGCTCACCACCGGGGGCGGGGGGCACTGAAGCTTTCTTT
TRBD2 | 12 | TRBJ2-7 | TRBV5-5 | few | CASTRGGDEQYF | TGTGCCAGCACCCGGGGAGGGGACGAGCAGTACTTC
NA | 15 | TRBJ2-3 | TRBV6-2/TRBV6-3 | NA | CASSYSIEGPDTQYF | TGTGCCAGCAGTTACTCGATTGAGGGGCCAGATACGCAGTATTTT
NA | 14 | TRBJ2-7 | TRBV4-1 | NA | CASSQVTGNYEQYF | TGCGCCAGCAGCCAAGTCACAGGGAACTACGAGCAGTACTTC
TRBD1 | 14 | TRBJ1-2 | TRBV4-1 | NA | CASSRDRGNYGYTF | TGCGCCAGCAGCCGGGACAGGGGAAACTATGGCTACACCTTC
TRBD1 | 14 | TRBJ1-1 | TRBV2 | NA | CAHTPGTGNTEAFF | TGTGCCCACACACCCGGGACAGGGAACACTGAAGCTTTCTTT
NA | 14 | TRBJ2-7 | TRBV18 | NA | CASSPGPHYDEQYF | TGTGCCAGCTCGCCCGGTCCACATTACGACGAGCAGTACTTC
NA | 15 | TRBJ2-3 | TRBV7-9 | NA | CASSPLQTSTDTQYF | TGTGCCAGCAGCCCCCTACAGACCTCCACAGATACGCAGTATTTT
NA | 15 | TRBJ1-2 | TRBV4-3 | NA | CASSQDWGGDYGYTF | TGCGCCAGCAGCCAAGATTGGGGAGGTGACTATGGCTACACCTTC
NA | 15 | TRBJ1-2 | TRBV6-1 | NA | CASSESGGANYGYTF | TGTGCCAGCAGTGAGTCTGGGGGCGCCAACTATGGCTACACCTTC
NA | 15 | TRBJ1-1 | TRBV4-3 | NA | CASSQDGGRGTEAFF | TGCGCCAGCAGCCAAGATGGTGGCAGGGGCACTGAAGCTTTCTTT
NA | 17 | TRBJ2-6 | TRBV2 | NA | CASSRDRENSGANVLTF | TGTGCCAGCAGCCGGGACCGCGAAAACTCTGGGGCCAACGTCCTGACTTTC
TRBD1 | 18 | TRBJ2-5 | TRBV3-1/TRBV3-2 | NA | CASSQVPQGVNPRETQYF | TGTGCCAGCAGCCAAGTCCCCCAGGGGGTGAATCCCCGAGAGACCCAGTACTTC
NA | 14 | TRBJ2-7 | TRBV6-5 | NA | CASSYSAGSDEQYF | TGTGCCAGCAGTTACTCGGCAGGGTCGGACGAGCAGTACTTC
TRBD1 | 13 | TRBJ1-2 | TRBV12-3/TRBV12-4 | once | CASSDRGDYGYTF | TGTGCCAGCAGTGACAGGGGGGACTATGGCTACACCTTC
NA | 13 | TRBJ2-1 | TRBV5-4 | NA | CASSSPSGAEQFF | TGTGCCAGCAGCTCCCCCAGTGGGGCTGAGCAGTTCTTC
TRBD2 | 15 | TRBJ2-7 | TRBV20-1 | NA | CSASRGAGDPYEQYF | TGCAGTGCGAGTAGAGGGGCGGGGGACCCCTACGAGCAGTACTTC
NA | 15 | TRBJ2-7 | TRBV5-1 | NA | CASRLADRASYEQYF | TGCGCCAGCAGACTAGCAGACAGGGCCTCCTACGAGCAGTACTTC
TRBD2 | 13 | TRBJ2-4 | TRBV6-2/TRBV6-3 | NA | CASSSGTSDIQYF | TGTGCCAGCAGTTCCGGGACTAGCGACATTCAGTACTTC
NA | 14 | TRBJ1-2 | TRBV28 | NA | CASSLGDLGYGYTF | TGTGCCAGCAGTTTAGGGGACCTCGGCTATGGCTACACCTTC
NA | 15 | TRBJ1-6 | TRBV6-5 | NA | CASSYSDDRNSPLHF | TGTGCCAGCAGTTACTCCGACGACAGGAATTCACCCCTCCACTTT
NA | 13 | TRBJ1-1 | TRBV19 | NA | CASSIGMNTEAFF | TGTGCCAGTAGTATTGGGATGAACACTGAAGCTTTCTTT
TRBD2 | 17 | TRBJ2-3 | TRBV5-8 | NA | CASSFFASGASTDTQYF | TGTGCCAGCAGCTTTTTCGCTAGCGGAGCAAGCACAGATACGCAGTATTTT
TRBD1 | 15 | TRBJ1-1 | TRBV5-6 | NA | CASSPSQGSATEAFF | TGTGCCAGCAGCCCTTCACAGGGGTCGGCCACTGAAGCTTTCTTT
NA | 15 | TRBJ1-3 | TRBV6-2/TRBV6-3 | NA | CASSYSSLLGNTIYF | TGTGCCAGCAGTTACTCGTCCCTGCTTGGAAACACCATATATTTT
NA | 13 | TRBJ1-4 | TRBV5-5 | NA | CASSLATNEKLFF | TGTGCCAGCAGCTTGGCAACTAATGAAAAACTGTTTTTT
NA | 15 | TRBJ2-7 | TRBV7-8 | NA | CASSLGQGDSYEQYF | TGTGCCAGCAGCTTAGGGCAGGGTGACTCCTACGAGCAGTACTTC
TRBD1 | 14 | TRBJ1-5 | TRBV27 | NA | CASQGGSSNQPQHF | TGTGCCAGCCAGGGGGGAAGCAGCAATCAGCCCCAGCATTTT
NA | 15 | TRBJ2-6 | TRBV10-3 | NA | CAISRGVSGANVLTF | TGTGCCATCAGTAGGGGGGTCTCTGGGGCCAACGTCCTGACTTTC
NA | 11 | TRBJ2-2 | TRBV19 | NA | CASSIGGELFF | TGTGCCAGTAGTATCGGCGGGGAGCTGTTTTTT
TRBD1 | 14 | TRBJ2-7 | TRBV7-2 | NA | CASSSGQGAYEQYF | TGTGCCAGCAGCTCAGGACAGGGGGCCTACGAGCAGTACTTC
TRBD1 | 14 | TRBJ2-7 | TRBV7-2 | NA | CASSLGTGQYEQYF | TGTGCCAGCAGCTTAGGGACAGGGCAGTACGAGCAGTACTTC
NA | 15 | TRBJ1-1 | TRBV5-6 | many | CASSWMGGMGFEAFF | TGTGCCAGCAGCTGGATGGGGGGCATGGGGTTTGAAGCTTTCTTT
TRBD1 | 19 | TRBJ2-3 | TRBV9 | NA | CASSLRGGRGGQGFDTQYF | TGTGCCAGCAGCTTGAGAGGAGGGCGGGGCGGACAGGGCTTCGATACGCAGTATTTT
NA | 13 | TRBJ2-1 | TRBV3-1/TRBV3-2 | once | CASSRQTQGEQFF | TGTGCCAGCAGCCGACAGACCCAGGGTGAGCAGTTCTTC
TRBD1 | 13 | TRBJ1-1 | TRBV7-2 | few | CASSFGDRLEAFF | TGTGCCAGCAGCTTCGGGGACAGGCTTGAAGCTTTCTTT
TRBD1 | 16 | TRBJ1-5 | TRBV2 | NA | CASSEVGTGGGQPQHF | TGTGCCAGCAGTGAAGTAGGGACAGGAGGAGGTCAGCCCCAGCATTTT
NA | 13 | TRBJ2-7 | TRBV28 | NA | CASSLGRLDEQYF | TGTGCCAGCAGTTTAGGAAGACTCGACGAGCAGTACTTC
TRBD1 | 14 | TRBJ1-2 | TRBV6-2/TRBV6-3 | NA | CASSIAGQGKGYTF | TGTGCCAGCAGCATCGCGGGACAGGGGAAAGGCTACACCTTC
TRBD1 | 13 | TRBJ1-2 | TRBV2 | NA | CASSRQGPYGYTF | TGTGCCAGCAGTCGACAGGGACCCTATGGCTACACCTTC
TRBD1 | 19 | TRBJ1-5 | TRBV7-9 | NA | CASSLAGTGVPHSNQPQHF | TGTGCCAGCAGCTTAGCAGGGACAGGGGTTCCACATAGCAATCAGCCCCAGCATTTT
NA | 14 | TRBJ2-7 | TRBV7-3 | NA | CASSFDGTTYEQYF | TGTGCCAGCAGCTTTGACGGGACGACATACGAGCAGTACTTC
NA | 12 | TRBJ2-7 | TRBV7-9 | few | CASSLRGQEQYF | TGTGCCAGCAGCTTGAGGGGCCAGGAGCAGTACTTC
TRBD1 | 14 | TRBJ1-2 | TRBV5-1 | NA | CASSARTGGYGYTF | TGCGCCAGCAGCGCAAGGACAGGGGGCTATGGCTACACCTTC
NA | 16 | TRBJ2-1 | TRBV11-2 | once | CASSFNLGSSYNEQFF | TGTGCCAGCAGCTTCAACTTGGGCAGCTCCTACAATGAGCAGTTCTTC
TRBD1 | 17 | TRBJ1-3 | TRBV5-6 | NA | CASSLGTGLFSGNTIYF | TGTGCCAGCAGCTTGGGGACAGGTCTATTTTCTGGAAACACCATATATTTT
TRBD1 | 13 | TRBJ2-1 | TRBV6-5 | NA | CASRREDRYEQFF | TGTGCCAGCAGGCGAGAGGACAGGTATGAGCAGTTCTTC
NA | 14 | TRBJ2-3 | TRBV11-1 | NA | CASSPVLATDTQYF | TGTGCCAGCAGCCCAGTCCTAGCAACAGATACGCAGTATTTT
TRBD1 | 15 | TRBJ1-2 | TRBV2 | NA | CASRPRTGGSGGYTF | TGTGCCAGCAGACCCAGGACAGGGGGCTCGGGGGGCTACACCTTC
NA | 13 | TRBJ1-1 | TRBV18 | once | CASSPALNTEAFF | TGTGCCAGCTCGCCGGCCTTGAACACTGAAGCTTTCTTT
NA | 13 | TRBJ2-1 | TRBV10-3 | NA | CAIVRGTGGEQFF | TGTGCCATCGTTCGGGGGACGGGTGGGGAGCAGTTCTTC
TRBD2 | 15 | TRBJ2-7 | TRBV7-2 | NA | CASSLSSGDAYEQYF | TGTGCCAGCAGCTTATCTAGCGGGGATGCCTACGAGCAGTACTTC